A selection of T cell receptor beta chains follows, all from one sample in a study of molecular identifiers for immune sequencing clone quantification. TCRdb reanalysed the PCR reads using MiXCR and keeps one entry per CDR3 protein. Of over 300,000 distinct CDR3 sequences listed, about 23% are singletons. Sequenced sample: naive CD8+ T cells from blood, with Jurkat cell RNA spiked in. The source of these receptors is a human donor in good health. Some libraries in this study had Jurkat cell RNA spiked in. The CDR3 runs from the conserved cysteine through the conserved F or W. D genes are given only for firm matches. Only some rows state a clone size, as once, few, many or a class for expanded clones.

j_call clone_size d_call v_call cdr3_nt cdr3_aa
TRBJ2-3 NA TRBD1 TRBV9 TGTGCCAGCAGACTAAAACAGGGGTCGTTATACACAGATACGCAGTATTTT CASRLKQGSLYTDTQYF
TRBJ2-1 many NA TRBV5-4 TGTGCCAGCAGCTTGAGGGGGCGGGAAGAGCAGTTCTTC CASSLRGREEQFF
TRBJ2-7 many NA TRBV28 TGTGCCAGCAGAGAGCCTAGCCCTAGCTACGAGCAGTACTTC CASREPSPSYEQYF
TRBJ2-7 few NA TRBV10-3 TGTGCCATCAGAAACCCGGGACGGAACTACGAGCAGTACTTC CAIRNPGRNYEQYF
TRBJ1-1 few NA TRBV4-1 TGCGCCAGCAGCCAAGATCCGGACGGCATGAACACTGAAGCTTTCTTT CASSQDPDGMNTEAFF
TRBJ1-2 many NA TRBV6-1 TGTGCCAGCAGTGAAATAGGGGTCAGTCGTGACTATGGCTACACCTTC CASSEIGVSRDYGYTF
TRBJ2-7 many NA TRBV28 TGTGCCAGCAGCCTGGGGGCCCACCACTCGAGGAGCTCCTACGAGCAGTACTTC CASSLGAHHSRSSYEQYF
TRBJ2-3 few NA TRBV27 TGTGCCAGCAGTTTGATCGGGAGCGGCACAGATACGCAGTATTTT CASSLIGSGTDTQYF
TRBJ2-3 many NA TRBV2 TGTGCCAGCAGTGAAACTGATTTGACAGCCTACACAGATACGCAGTATTTT CASSETDLTAYTDTQYF
TRBJ2-1 many TRBD1 TRBV6-5 TGTGCCAGCAGTATGGGACAGAGCTCCTACAATGAGCAGTTCTTC CASSMGQSSYNEQFF
TRBJ2-1 many NA TRBV29-1 TGCAGCGTTGAAGAGAGACTAGGAGAGCAGTTCTTC CSVEERLGEQFF
TRBJ2-2 few NA TRBV12-3/TRBV12-4 TGTGCCAGCAGCCCCGAAGGAGGAACCGGGGAGCTGTTTTTT CASSPEGGTGELFF
TRBJ2-3 NA NA TRBV25-1 TGTGCCAGCAGTGAAGGGGGCGACGATACGCAGTATTTT CASSEGGDDTQYF
TRBJ2-5 NA NA TRBV7-9 TGTGCCAGCAGCCCGGCGACCCGTTCGGCGCCCCAGTACTTC CASSPATRSAPQYF
TRBJ1-3 NA TRBD1 TRBV7-9 TGTGCCAGCAGCCGATACGGGACAGGGCTTTACTCTGGAAACACCATATATTTT CASSRYGTGLYSGNTIYF
TRBJ2-7 few TRBD2 TRBV5-6 TGTGCCAGCAGCTTGAGGACTAGCAGCTACGAGCAGTACTTC CASSLRTSSYEQYF
TRBJ2-1 few TRBD1 TRBV27 TGTGCCAGCAGTTGGGACAGGGCGGTCGAGCAGTTCTTC CASSWDRAVEQFF
TRBJ2-3 NA NA TRBV6-2/TRBV6-3 TGTGCCAGCAGTGACAAGGGTCCTAGCACAGATACGCAGTATTTT CASSDKGPSTDTQYF
TRBJ2-3 NA TRBD2 TRBV7-9 TGTGCCAGCAGCTCTACCCGATTTAGCGGGGACACAGATACGCAGTATTTT CASSSTRFSGDTDTQYF
TRBJ2-5 NA TRBD2 TRBV7-9 TGTGCCAGCAGCTTAGTTGTCCGGACTAGCGGGGGCCAAGAGACCCAGTACTTC CASSLVVRTSGGQETQYF
TRBJ2-5 many TRBD2 TRBV20-1 TGCAGTGCCCCTGATAGCCAGCGGGAGGCCACGTACCAAGAGACCCAGTACTTC CSAPDSQREATYQETQYF
TRBJ2-7 NA NA TRBV3-1 TGTGCCAGCAGCCCCCCAGACTCCTACGAGCAGTACTTC CASSPPDSYEQYF